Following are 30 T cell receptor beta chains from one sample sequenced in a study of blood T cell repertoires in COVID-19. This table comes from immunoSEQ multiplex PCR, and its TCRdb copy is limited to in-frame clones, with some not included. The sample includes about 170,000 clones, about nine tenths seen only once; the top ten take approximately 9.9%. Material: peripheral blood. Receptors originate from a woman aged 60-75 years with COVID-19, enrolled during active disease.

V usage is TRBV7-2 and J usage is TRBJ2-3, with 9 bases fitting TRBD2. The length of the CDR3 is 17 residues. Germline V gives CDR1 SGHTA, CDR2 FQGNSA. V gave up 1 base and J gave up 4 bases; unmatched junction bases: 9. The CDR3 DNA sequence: TGTGCCAGCAGCTTAGGTAGCGGGAGTATCGGCGCAGATACGCAGTATTTT. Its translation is CASSLGSGSIGADTQYF.

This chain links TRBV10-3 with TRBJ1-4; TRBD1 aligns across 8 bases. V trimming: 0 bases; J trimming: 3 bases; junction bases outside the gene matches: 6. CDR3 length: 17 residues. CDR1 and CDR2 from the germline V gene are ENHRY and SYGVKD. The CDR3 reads CAISESAPGQANEKLFF. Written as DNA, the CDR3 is TGTGCCATCAGTGAGTCTGCTCCGGGACAGGCTAATGAAAAACTGTTTTTT.

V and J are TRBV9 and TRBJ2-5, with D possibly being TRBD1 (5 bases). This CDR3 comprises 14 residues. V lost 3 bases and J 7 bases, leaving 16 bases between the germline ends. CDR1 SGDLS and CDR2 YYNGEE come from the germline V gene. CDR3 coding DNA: TGTGCCAGCAGCGCCGGACACCTGCAGGGGACCCAGTACTTC. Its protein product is CASSAGHLQGTQYF.

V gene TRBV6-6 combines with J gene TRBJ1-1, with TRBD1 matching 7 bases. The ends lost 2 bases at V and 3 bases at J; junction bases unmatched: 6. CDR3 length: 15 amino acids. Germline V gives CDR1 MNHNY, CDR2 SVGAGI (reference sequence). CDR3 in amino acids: CASSYPAGGYTEAFF. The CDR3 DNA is TGTGCCAGCAGTTACCCCGCAGGGGGGTACACTGAAGCTTTCTTT.

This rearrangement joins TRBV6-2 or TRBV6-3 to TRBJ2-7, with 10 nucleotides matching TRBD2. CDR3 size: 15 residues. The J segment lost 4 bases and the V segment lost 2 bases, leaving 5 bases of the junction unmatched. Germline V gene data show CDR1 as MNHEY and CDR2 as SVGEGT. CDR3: CASSYQPGLAYEQYF. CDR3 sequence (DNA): TGTGCCAGCAGTTACCAGCCGGGACTAGCGTACGAGCAGTACTTC.

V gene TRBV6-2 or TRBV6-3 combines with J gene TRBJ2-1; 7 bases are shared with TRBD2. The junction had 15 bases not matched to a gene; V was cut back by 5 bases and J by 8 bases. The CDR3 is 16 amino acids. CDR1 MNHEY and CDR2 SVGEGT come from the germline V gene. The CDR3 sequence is CASSVAGLAVAHEQFF. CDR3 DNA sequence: TGTGCCAGCAGTGTCGCGGGGCTAGCGGTGGCACATGAGCAGTTCTTC.

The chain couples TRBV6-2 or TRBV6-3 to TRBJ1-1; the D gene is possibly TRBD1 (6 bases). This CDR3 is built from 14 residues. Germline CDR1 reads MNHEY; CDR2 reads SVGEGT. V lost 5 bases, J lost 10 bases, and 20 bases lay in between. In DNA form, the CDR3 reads TGTGCCAGCAGTCCAAATCCACCGGGACAAGCAGCTTTCTTT. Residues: CASSPNPPGQAAFF.

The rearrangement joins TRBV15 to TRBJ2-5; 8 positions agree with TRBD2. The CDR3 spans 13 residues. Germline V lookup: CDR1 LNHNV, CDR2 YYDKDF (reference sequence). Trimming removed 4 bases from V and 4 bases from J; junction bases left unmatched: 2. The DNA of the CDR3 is TGTGCCACCAGCACGCTAGCGGGAGAGACCCAGTACTTC. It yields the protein CATSTLAGETQYF.

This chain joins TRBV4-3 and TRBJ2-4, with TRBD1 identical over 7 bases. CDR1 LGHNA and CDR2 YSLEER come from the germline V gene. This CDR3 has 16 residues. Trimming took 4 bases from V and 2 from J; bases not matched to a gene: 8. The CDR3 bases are TGCGCCAGCAGCCCCGGCACAGGGGTTACCAAAAACATTCAGTACTTC. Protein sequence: CASSPGTGVTKNIQYF.

For the CDR3, the DNA is TGCAGCGTTGCGCAATTAGCGGGAGTGCCAGATACGCAGTATTTT. It translates to CSVAQLAGVPDTQYF. The chain links TRBV29-1 to TRBJ2-3, with TRBD2 matching over 9 bases. There are 15 residues in the CDR3. J was trimmed by 4 bases and V by 4 bases; bases with no gene match: 9. Germline V lookup: CDR1 SQVTM, CDR2 ANQGSEA.

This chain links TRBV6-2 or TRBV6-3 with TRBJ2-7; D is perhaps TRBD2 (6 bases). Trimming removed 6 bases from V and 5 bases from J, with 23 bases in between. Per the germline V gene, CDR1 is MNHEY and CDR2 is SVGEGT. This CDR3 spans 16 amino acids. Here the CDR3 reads CASSPGPGGRAHEQYF. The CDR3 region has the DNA TGTGCCAGCAGCCCTGGGCCCGGAGGGCGGGCTCACGAGCAGTACTTC.

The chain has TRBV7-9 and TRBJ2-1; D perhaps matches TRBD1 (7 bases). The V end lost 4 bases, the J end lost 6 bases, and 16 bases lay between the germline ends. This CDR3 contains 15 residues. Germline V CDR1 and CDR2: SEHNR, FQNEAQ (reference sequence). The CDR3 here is CASSYRQGGPNEQFF. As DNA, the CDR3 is TGTGCCAGCAGCTACCGTCAGGGGGGCCCCAATGAGCAGTTCTTC. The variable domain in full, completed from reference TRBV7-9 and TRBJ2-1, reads DTGVSQNPRHKITKRGQNVTFRCDPISEHNRLYWYRQTLGQGPEFLTYFQNEAQLEKSRLLSDRFSAERPKGSFSTLEIQRTEQGDSAMYLCASSYRQGGPNEQFFGPGTRLTVL.

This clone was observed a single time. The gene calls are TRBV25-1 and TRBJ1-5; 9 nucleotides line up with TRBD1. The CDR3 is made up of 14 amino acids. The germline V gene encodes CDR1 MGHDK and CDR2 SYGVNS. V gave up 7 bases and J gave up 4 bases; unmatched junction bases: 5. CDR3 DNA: TGTGCCAGCAAATCGACAGGGGGTAATCAGCCCCAGCATTTT. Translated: CASKSTGGNQPQHF.

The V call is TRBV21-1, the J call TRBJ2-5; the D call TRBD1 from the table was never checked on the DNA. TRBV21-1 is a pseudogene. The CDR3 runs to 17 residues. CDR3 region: CASSSPLYGTAQETQYF. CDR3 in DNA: TGTGCCAGCAGCAGCCCTTTATATGGGACAGCCCAAGAGACCCAGTACTTC.

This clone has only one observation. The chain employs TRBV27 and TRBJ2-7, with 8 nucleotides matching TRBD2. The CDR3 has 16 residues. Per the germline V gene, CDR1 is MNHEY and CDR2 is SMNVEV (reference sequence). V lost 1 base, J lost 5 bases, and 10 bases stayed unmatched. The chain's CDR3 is CASSLFGQREYHEQYF. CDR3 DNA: TGTGCCAGCAGTTTATTTGGCCAGCGGGAGTACCACGAGCAGTACTTC.

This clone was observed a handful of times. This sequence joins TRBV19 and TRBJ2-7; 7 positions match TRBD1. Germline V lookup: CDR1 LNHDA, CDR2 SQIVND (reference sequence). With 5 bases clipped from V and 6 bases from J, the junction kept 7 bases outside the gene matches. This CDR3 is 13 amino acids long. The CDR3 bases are TGTGCCAGTAGTTCAGGGGGTCTCCTCGAGCAGTACTTC. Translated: CASSSGGLLEQYF.

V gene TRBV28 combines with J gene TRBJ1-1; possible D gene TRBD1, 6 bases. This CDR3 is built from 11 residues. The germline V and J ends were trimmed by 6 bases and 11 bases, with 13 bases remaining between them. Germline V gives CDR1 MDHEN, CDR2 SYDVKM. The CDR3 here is CASRSDRNAFF. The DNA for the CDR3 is TGTGCCAGCAGATCGGACAGAAATGCTTTCTTT.

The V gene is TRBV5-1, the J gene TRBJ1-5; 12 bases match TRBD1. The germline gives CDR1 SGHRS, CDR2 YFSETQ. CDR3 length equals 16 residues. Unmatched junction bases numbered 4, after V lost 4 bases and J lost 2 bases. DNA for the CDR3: TGCGCCAGCAGCGAAGGGACAGGGGGCCGCAATCAGCCCCAGCATTTT. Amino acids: CASSEGTGGRNQPQHF. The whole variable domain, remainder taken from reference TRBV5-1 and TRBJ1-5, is KAGVTQTPRYLIKTRGQQVTLSCSPISGHRSVSWYQQTPGQGLQFLFEYFSETQRNKGNFPGRFSGRQFSNSRSEMNVSTLELGDSALYLCASSEGTGGRNQPQHFGDGTRLSIL.

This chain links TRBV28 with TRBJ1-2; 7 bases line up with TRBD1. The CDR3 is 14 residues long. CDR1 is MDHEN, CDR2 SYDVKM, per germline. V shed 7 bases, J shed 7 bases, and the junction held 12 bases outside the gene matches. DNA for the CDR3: TGTGCCAGCACCCACGACAGGGAATGGGCTGGCTACACCTTC. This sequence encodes CASTHDREWAGYTF.

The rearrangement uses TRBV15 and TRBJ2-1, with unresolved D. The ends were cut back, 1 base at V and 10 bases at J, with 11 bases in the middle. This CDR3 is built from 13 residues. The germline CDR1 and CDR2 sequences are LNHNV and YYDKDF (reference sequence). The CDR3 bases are TGTGCCACCAGCAGAGGCCGGGTCCCGGAGCAGTTCTTC. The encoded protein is CATSRGRVPEQFF.

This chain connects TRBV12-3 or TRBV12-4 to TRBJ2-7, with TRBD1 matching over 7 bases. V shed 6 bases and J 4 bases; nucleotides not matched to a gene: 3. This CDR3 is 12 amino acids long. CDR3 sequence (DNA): TGTGCCAGCAGCCGGGACAGATACGAGCAGTACTTC. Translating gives CASSRDRYEQYF.

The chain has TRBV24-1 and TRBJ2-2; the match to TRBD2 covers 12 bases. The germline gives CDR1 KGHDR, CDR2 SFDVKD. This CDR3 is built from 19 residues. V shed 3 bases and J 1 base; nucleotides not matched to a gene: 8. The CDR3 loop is CATSDTGLAGPLNTGELFF. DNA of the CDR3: TGTGCCACCAGTGATACCGGACTAGCGGGGCCCCTGAACACCGGGGAGCTGTTTTTT.

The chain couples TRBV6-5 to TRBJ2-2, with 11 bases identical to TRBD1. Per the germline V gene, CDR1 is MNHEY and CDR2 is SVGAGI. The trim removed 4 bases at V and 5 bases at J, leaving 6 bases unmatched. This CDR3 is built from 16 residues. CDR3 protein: CASSWTGGVMTGELFF. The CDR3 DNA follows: TGTGCCAGCAGTTGGACAGGGGGCGTCATGACCGGGGAGCTGTTTTTT.

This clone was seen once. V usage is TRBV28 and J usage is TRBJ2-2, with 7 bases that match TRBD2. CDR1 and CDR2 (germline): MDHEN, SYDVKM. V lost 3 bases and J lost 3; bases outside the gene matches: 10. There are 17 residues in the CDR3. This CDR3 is CASSLYSGRIYTGELFF. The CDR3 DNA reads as TGTGCCAGCAGTTTGTATTCCGGGAGGATCTACACCGGGGAGCTGTTTTTT.

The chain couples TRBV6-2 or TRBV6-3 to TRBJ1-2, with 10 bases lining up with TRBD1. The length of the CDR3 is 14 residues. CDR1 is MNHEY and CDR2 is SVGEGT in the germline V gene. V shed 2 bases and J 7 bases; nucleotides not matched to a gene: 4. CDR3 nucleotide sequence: TGTGCCAGCAGTTACCGGGACAGGGGTCTTGGCTACACCTTC. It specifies CASSYRDRGLGYTF.

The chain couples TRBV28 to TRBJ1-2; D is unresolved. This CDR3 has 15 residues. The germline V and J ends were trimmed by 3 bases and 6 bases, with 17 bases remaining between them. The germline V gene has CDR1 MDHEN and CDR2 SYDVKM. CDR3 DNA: TGTGCCAGCAGTTTCTATAGGAGCCGATCAGATGGCTACACCTTC. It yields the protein CASSFYRSRSDGYTF.

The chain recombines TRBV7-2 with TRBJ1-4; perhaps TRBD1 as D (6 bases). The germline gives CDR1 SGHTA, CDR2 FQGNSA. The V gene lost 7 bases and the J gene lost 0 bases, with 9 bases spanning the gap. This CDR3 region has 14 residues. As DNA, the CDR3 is TGTGCCAGCACCTACAGGGCAACTAATGAAAAACTGTTTTTT. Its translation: CASTYRATNEKLFF.

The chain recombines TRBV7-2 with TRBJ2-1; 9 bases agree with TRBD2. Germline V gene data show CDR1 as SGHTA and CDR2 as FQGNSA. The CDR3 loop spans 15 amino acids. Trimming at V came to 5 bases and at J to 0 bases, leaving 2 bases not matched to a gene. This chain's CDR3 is CASSRLAASYNEQFF. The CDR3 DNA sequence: TGTGCCAGCAGCAGACTAGCGGCCTCCTACAATGAGCAGTTCTTC.

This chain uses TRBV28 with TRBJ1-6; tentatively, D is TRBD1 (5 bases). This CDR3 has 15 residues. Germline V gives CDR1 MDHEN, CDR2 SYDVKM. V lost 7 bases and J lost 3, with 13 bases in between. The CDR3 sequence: CASINGGNYNSPLHF. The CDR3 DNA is TGTGCCAGCATAAACGGGGGAAACTATAATTCACCCCTCCACTTT.

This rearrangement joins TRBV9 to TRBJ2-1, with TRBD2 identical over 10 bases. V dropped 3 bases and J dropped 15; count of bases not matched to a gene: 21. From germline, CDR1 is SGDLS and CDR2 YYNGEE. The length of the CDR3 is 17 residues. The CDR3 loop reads CASSADPGTSDPGSLFF. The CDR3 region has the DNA TGTGCCAGCAGCGCTGATCCCGGGACTAGCGACCCCGGGTCCCTGTTCTTC.